This T cell receptor beta chain was captured in a study of response to subunit inactivated influenza vaccine (dated by TCRdb to between 2017 and 2018). Context from the whole study: To follow how T cells responded to a trivalent subunit inactivated influenza vaccine, the researchers relied on deep quantitative profiling of the T cell receptor repertoire. Results the study describes overall, beyond this receptor: The authors suggested that each seasonal influenza vaccination may recruit only a limited number of new T cells.

The germline V gene (reference sequence) yields DFQATT for CDR1 and SNEGSKA for CDR2. Spanning cysteine to phenylalanine, the CDR3 consists of 16 amino acids. Only the CDR3 part of the read is kept: 48 bases, read in frame from the first base. Clipping removes 1 base from V and 9 bases from J, with 15 as the unmatched junction base count. There are a few counts of this clonotype. Its specific antigen is unknown. One base away there is no much larger clone; base qualities are not given. Library preparation used RT-PCR. The sequencer listed for this sample is Illumina HiSeq 2500. TCRdb reran the public reads through fastp at Q25 and MiXCR, keeping productive beta chains. Rows with a matching CDR3 protein are joined into one entry that keeps the most common DNA and genes. Recorded for this sample are around 570,000 distinct CDR3 sequences; about 11% of them occurred a single time. The top ten clones comprise approximately 10% of the sample.

These data were also filed under a second study, of T cells expressing NK-cell markers. Drawing on the second study: TCR beta cDNA libraries were prepared using 5'RACE template switching, which introduced a universal primer site and unique molecular identifiers. In sorted CD3+CD56+NKG2C+, CD3+CD56+NKG2C- and CD3+CD56-NKG2C+ T-cell subsets from 7 to 9 donors, TCR beta-chain repertoires were profiled. Among the eight sequenced donors, only one was HCMV-seronegative, while the other seven were HCMV-seropositive. To restrict sorting to alphabetaTCR-expressing T cells, an anti-gammadeltaTCR antibody was added in several experiments. For roughly six donors, the dominant CD3+CD56+NKG2C+ clonotypes were among the top 10 CD8+ clonotypes and accounted for about 1.0-8% of CD8+ T cells. Those dominant clonotypes were again the most abundant among CD3+CD56-NKG2C+ cells in four donors, at about 25-60.1%. Whether the expanded NKG2C-expressing T cell clones were specific for HCMV antigens was left unclear. Randomly selected healthy volunteers, three men and five women, were used as the eight sequenced donors. To determine HCMV serostatus, a commercial ELISA kit was used to detect HCMV-specific IgG in serum. Ficoll density gradient centrifugation was used to isolate peripheral blood mononuclear cells from blood. Bulk peripheral blood T-cell repertoires were additionally sequenced from unsorted PBMC for over 5 donors. cDNA synthesis was primed from the TCR beta constant segment and was followed by two successive PCR amplification steps. Sequencing of the libraries produced 2 x 150 bp reads on Illumina HiSeq 2000/2500, MiSeq or NextSeq. MIGEC was used to demultiplex reads and group the reads by UMI, and MiTCR was used to assemble and quantify clonotypes. To exclude erroneous sequences, any TCR cDNA sequence not supported by at least two reads was discarded. The tcR package was used for downstream repertoire analysis, and clonotypes were matched between fractions using CDR3 nucleotide sequence together with V segment. Antigen specificity was annotated against VDJdb with VDJmatch, allowing one amino acid substitution in CDR3.

The sample consisted of PBMCs from blood, taken on the day of vaccination. The sequence was collected from a man aged 45 to 65 who received an inactivated influenza vaccine. Donor details come from another sample of the same person, matched by shared clones. The chain uses TRBV20-1 and TRBJ2-1; TRBD2 aligns with 7 central bases. For the CDR3, the sequence is CSARGLWGRATAEQFF. The DNA sequence is as follows: TGCAGTGCTAGAGGCCTCTGGGGGAGGGCCACGGCTGAGCAGTTCTTC.